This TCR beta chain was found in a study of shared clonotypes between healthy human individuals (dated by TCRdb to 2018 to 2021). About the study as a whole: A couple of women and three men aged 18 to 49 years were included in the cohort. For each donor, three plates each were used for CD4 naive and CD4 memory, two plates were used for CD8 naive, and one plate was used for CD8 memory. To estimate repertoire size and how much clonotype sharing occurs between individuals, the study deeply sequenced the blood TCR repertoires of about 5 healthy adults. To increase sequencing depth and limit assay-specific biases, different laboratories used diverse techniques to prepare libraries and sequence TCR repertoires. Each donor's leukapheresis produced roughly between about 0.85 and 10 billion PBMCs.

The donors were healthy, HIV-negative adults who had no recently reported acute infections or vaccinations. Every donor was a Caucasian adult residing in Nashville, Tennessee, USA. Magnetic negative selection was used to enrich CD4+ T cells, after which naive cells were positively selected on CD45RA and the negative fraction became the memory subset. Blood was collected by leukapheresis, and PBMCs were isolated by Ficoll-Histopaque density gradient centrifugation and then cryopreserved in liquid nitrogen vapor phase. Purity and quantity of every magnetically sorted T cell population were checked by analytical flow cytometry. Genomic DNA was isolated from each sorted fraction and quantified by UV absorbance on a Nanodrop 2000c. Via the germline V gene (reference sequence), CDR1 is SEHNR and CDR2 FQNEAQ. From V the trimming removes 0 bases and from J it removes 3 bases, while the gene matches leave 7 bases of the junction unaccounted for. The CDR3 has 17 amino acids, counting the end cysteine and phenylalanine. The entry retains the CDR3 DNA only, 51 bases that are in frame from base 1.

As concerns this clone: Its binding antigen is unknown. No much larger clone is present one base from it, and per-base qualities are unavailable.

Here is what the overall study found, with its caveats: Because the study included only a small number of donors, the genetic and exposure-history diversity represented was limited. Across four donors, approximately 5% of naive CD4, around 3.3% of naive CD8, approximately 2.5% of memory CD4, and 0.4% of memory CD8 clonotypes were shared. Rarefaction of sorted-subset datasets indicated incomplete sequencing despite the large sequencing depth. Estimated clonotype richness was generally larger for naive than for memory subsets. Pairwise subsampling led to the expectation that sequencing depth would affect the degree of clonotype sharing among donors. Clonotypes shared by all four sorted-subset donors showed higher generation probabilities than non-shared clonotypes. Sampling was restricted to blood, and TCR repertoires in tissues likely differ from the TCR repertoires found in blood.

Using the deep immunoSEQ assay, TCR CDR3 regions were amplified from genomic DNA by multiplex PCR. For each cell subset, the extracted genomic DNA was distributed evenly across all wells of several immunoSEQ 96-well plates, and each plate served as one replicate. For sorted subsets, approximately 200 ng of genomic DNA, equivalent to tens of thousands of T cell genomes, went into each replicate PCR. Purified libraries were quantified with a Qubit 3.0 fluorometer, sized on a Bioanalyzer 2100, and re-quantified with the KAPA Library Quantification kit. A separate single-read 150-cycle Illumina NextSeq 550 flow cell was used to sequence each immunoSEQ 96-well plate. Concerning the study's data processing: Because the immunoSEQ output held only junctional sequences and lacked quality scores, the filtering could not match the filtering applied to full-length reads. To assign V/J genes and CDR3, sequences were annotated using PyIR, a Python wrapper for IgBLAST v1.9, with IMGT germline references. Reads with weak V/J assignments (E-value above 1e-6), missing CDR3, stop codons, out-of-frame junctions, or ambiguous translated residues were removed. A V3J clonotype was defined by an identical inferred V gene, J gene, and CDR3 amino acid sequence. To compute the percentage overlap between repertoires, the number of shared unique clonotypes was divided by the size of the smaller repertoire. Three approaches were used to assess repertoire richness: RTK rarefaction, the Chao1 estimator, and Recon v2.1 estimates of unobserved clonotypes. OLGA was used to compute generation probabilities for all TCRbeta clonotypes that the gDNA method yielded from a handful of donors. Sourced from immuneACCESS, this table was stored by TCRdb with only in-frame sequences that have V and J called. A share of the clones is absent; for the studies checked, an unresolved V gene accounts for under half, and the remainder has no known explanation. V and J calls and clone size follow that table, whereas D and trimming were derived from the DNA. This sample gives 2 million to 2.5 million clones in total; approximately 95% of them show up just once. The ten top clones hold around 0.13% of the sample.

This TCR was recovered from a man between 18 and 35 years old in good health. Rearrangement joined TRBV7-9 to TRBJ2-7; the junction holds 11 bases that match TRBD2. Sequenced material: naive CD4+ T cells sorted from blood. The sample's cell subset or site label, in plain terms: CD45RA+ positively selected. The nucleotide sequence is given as TGTGCCAGCAGCTTAGCTAGCGGGGGGGTCCAAGACTACGAGCAGTACTTC. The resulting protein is CASSLASGGVQDYEQYF. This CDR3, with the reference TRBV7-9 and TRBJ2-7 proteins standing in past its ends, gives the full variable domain DTGVSQNPRHKITKRGQNVTFRCDPISEHNRLYWYRQTLGQGPEFLTYFQNEAQLEKSRLLSDRFSAERPKGSFSTLEIQRTEQGDSAMYLCASSLASGGVQDYEQYFGPGTRLTVT.